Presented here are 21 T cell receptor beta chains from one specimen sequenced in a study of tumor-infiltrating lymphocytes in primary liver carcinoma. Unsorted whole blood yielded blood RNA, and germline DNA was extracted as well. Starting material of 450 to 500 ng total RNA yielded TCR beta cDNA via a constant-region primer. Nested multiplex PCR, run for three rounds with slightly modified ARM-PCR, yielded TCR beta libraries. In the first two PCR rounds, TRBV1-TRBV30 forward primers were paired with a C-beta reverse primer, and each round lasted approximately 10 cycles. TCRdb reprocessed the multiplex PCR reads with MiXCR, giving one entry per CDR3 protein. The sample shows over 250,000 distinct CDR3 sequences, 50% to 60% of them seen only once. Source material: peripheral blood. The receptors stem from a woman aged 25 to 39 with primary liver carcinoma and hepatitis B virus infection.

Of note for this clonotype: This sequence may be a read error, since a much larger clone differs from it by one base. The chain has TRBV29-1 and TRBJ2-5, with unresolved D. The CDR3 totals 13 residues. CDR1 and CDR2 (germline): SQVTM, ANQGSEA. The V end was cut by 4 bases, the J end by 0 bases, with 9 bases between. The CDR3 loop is CSVAEQYQETQYF. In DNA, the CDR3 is TGCAGCGTTGCCGAGCAGTACCAAGAGACCCAGTACTTC.

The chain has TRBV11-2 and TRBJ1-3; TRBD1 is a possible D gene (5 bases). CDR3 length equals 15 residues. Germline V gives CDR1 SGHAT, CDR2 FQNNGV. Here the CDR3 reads CVNSLGTSGGNTIYF. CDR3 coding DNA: TGTGTCAACAGCTTAGGGACCTCTGGGGGAAACACCATATATTTT.

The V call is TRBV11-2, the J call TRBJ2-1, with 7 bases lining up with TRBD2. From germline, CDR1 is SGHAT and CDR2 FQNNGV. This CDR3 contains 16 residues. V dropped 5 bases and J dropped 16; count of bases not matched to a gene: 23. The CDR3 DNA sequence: TGTGCCAGCAGCCCCAGGCCTAGCGGAAATTACAATGATCATTTCTTC. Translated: CASSPRPSGNYNDHFF.

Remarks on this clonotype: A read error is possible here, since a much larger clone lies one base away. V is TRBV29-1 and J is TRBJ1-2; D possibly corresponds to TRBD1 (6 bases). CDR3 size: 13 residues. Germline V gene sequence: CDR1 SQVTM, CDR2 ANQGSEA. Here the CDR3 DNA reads TGCAGCGTTCGGGGGGCTACTAACTATGACTACACCTTC. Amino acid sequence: CSVRGATNYDYTF.

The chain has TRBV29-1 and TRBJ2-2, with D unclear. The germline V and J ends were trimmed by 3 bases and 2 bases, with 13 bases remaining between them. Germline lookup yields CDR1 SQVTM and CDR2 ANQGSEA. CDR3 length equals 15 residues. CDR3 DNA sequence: TGCAGCGTTGATCTGGGCTCCTCTAACACCGGGGAGCTGTTTTTT. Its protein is CSVDLGSSNTGELFF.

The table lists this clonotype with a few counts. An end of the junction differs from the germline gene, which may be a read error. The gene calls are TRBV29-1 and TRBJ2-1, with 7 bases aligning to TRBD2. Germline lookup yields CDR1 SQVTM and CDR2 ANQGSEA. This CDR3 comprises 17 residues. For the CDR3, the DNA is TGCAGCGTTCCCTCCGCTCTAGCGGCGGGAACCTACAATGGGCAGTTCTTC. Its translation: CSVPSALAAGTYNGQFF.

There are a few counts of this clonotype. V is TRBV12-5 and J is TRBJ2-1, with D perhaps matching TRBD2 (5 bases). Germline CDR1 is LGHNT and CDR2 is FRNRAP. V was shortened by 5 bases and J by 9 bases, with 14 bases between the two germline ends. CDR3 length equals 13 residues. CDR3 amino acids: CASGRTGRSEQFF. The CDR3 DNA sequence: TGTGCTAGTGGTAGGACTGGGCGCAGTGAGCAGTTCTTC.

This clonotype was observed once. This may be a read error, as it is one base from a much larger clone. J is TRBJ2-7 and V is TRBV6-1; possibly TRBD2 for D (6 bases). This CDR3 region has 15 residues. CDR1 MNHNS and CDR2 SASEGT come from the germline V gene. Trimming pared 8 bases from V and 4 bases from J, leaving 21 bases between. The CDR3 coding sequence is TGTGCCAGCGCCCAGCTGGAGGGCCGTGTTTACGAGCAGTACTTC. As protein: CASAQLEGRVYEQYF.

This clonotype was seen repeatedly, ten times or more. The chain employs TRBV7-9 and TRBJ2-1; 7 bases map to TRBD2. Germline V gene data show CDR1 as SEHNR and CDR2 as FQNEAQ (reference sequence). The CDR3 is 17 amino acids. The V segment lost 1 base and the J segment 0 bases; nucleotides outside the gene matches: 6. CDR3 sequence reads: CASSLVFGGSSYNEQFF. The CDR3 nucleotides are TGTGCCAGCAGCTTAGTTTTTGGCGGGAGCTCCTACAATGAGCAGTTCTTC.

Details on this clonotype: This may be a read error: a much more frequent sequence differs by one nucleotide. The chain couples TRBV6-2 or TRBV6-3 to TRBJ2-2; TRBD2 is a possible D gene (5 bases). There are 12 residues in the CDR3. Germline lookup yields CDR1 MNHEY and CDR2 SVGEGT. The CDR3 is CASSLSPGELSF. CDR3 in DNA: TGTGCCAGCAGCCTTAGTCCCGGGGAGCTGTCTTTT.

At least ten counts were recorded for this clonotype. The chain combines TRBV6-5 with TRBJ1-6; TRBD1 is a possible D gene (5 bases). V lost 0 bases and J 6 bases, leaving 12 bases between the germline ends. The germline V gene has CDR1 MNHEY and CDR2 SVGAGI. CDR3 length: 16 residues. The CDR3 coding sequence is TGTGCCAGCAGTTACTCGACCAGGGCCTCTAATTCACCCCTCCACTTT. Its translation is CASSYSTRASNSPLHF.

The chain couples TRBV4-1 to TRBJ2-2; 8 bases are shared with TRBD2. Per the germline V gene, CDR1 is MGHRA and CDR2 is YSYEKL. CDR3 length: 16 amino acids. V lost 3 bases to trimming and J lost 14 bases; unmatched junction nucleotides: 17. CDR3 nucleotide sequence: TGCGCCAGCAGCCAGGATGAAGGGGCGACCAGCGGGGGCCTGTTTTTT. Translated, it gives CASSQDEGATSGGLFF.

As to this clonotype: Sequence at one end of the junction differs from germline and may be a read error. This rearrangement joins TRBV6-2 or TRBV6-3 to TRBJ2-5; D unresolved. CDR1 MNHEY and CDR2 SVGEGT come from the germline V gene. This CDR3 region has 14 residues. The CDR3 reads CACSYETNHETQYF. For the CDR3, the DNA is TGTGCCTGCAGTTACGAGACAAACCATGAGACCCAGTACTTC.

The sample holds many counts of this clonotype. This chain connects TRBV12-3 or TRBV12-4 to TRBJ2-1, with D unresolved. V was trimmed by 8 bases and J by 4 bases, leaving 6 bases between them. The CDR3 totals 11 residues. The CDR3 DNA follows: TGTGCCAGCGCTATTTACAATGAGCAGTTCTTC. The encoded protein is CASAIYNEQFF.

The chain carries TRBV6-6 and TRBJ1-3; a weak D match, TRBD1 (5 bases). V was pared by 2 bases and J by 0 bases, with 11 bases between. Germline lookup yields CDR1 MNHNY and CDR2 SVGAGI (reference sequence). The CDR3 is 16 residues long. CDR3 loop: CASSYGAGPSGNTIYF. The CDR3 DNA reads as TGTGCCAGCAGTTACGGGGCAGGGCCCTCTGGAAACACCATATATTTT.

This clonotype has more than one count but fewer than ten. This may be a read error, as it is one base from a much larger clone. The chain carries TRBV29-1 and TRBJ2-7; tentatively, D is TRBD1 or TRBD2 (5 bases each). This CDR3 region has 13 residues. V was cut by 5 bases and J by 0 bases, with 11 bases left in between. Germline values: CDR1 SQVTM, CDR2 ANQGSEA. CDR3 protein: CSVPGPNSYEQYF. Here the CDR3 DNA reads TGCAGCGTTCCGGGACCCAACTCCTACGAGCAGTACTTC.

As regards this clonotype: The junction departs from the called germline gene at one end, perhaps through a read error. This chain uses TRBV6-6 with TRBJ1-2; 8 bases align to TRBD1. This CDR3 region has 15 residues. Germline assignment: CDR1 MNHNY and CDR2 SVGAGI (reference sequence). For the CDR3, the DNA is TGTGCCAGGAGTTCCGACGACGGGACAGGCTATGGCTACACCTTC. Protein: CARSSDDGTGYGYTF.

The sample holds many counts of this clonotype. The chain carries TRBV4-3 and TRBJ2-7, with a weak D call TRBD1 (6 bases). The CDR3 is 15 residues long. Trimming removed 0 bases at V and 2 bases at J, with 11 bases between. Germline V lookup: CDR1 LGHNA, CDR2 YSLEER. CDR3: CASSQDWTATYEQYF. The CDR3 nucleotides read TGCGCCAGCAGCCAAGACTGGACAGCGACCTACGAGCAGTACTTC.

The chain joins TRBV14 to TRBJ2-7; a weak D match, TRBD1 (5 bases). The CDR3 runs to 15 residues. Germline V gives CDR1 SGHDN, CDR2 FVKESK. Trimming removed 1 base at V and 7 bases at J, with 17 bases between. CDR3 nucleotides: TGTGCCAGCAGCCAAGCCCCGGAAGGGGTGAGGGAGCAGTACTTC. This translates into CASSQAPEGVREQYF.

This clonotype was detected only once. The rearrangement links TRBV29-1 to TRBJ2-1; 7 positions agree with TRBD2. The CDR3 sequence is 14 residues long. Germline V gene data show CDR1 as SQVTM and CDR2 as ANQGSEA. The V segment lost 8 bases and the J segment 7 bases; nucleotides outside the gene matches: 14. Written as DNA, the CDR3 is TGCAGCATTGCGGGACTATCGGGAAGGAATGAGCAGTTCTTC. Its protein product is CSIAGLSGRNEQFF.

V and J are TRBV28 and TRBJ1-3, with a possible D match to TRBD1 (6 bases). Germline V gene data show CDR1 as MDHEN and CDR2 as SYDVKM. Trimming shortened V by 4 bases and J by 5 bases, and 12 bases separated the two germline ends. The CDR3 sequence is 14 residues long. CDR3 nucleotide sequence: TGTGCCAGCAGTTCGTCAGGACAGCGAAACACCATATATTTT. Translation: CASSSSGQRNTIYF.